The clone carrying this T cell receptor beta chain occurred many times. No antigen is known for it. TCRdb processed the reads anew with MiXCR; each CDR3 protein has one entry. The sample shows about 360,000 distinct CDR3 sequences, around 18% of them seen only once. This record comes from a study of T cell repertoires in cytomegalovirus infection. Across the study: Shared public TCR beta signatures pointed to both CMV infection and a matching HLA type.

Germline V gene lookup returns CDR1 SGHTA and CDR2 FQGNSA. The CDR3 loop spans 14 amino acids. The V and J ends lost 8 bases and 4 bases, in that order; junction bases with no gene match: 6. The study, taken as a whole, reports: The ex vivo response showed dominance by HLA-C-restricted CMV-specific TCR beta clonotypes.

The chain has TRBV7-2 and TRBJ1-3; 9 bases are shared with TRBD1. This TCR was recovered from a human donor in good health (CMV status not recorded). Some clones in this sample may be carry-over from other donors' samples. Specimen: PBMCs. CDR3 sequence (DNA): TGTGCCAGCGCACAGGGGGCGCGGGGAAACACCATATATTTT. This codes for CASAQGARGNTIYF.